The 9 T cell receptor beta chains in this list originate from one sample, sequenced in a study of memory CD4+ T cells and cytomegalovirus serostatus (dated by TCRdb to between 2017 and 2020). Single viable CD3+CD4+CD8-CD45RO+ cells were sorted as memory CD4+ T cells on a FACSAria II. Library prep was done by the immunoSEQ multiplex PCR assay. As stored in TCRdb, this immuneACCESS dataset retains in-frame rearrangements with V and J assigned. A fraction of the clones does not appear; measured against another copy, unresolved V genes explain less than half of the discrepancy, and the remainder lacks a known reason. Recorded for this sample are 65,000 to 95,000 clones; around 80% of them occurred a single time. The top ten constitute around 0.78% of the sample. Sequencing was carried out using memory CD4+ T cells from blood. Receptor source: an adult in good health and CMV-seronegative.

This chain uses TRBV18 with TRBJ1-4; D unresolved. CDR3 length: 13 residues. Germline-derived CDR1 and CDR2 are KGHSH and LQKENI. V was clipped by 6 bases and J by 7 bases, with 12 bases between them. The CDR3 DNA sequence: TGTGCCAGCTCTTTAGGATTGGGTGAAAAACTGTTTTTT. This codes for CASSLGLGEKLFF.

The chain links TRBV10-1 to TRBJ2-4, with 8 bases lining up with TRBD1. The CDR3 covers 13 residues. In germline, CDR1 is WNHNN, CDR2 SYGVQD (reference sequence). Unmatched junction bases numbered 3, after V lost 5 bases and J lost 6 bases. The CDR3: CASSTGQGNIQYF. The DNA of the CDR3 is TGCGCCAGCAGTACAGGACAGGGAAACATTCAGTACTTC.

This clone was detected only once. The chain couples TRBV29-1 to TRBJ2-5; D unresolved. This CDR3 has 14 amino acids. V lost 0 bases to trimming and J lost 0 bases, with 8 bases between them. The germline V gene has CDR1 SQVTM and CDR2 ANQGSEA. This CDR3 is CSVEDLGNQETQYF. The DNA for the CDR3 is TGCAGCGTTGAAGATCTGGGCAACCAAGAGACCCAGTACTTC. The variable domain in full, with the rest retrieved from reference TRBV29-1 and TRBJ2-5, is SAVISQKPSRDICQRGTSLTIQCQVDSQVTMMFWYRQQPGQSLTLIATANQGSEATYESGFVIDKFPISRPNLTFSTLTVSNMSPEDSSIYLCSVEDLGNQETQYFGPGTRLLVL.

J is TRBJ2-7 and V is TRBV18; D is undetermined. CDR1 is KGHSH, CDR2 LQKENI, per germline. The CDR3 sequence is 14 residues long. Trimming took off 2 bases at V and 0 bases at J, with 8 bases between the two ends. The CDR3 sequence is CASSPDLSSYEQYF. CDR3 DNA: TGTGCCAGCTCACCAGACCTCAGCTCCTACGAGCAGTACTTC.

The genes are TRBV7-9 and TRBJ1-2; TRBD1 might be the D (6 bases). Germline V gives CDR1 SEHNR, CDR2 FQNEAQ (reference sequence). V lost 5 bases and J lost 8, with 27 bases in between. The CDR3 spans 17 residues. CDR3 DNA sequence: TGTGCCAGCAGCCCCAATCGATTACAACAGGGTAATCGGGGCTACACCTTC. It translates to CASSPNRLQQGNRGYTF.

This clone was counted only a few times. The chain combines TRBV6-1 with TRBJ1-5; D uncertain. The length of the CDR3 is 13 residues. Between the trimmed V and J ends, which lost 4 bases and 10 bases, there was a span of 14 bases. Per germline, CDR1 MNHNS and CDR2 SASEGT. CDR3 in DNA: TGTGCCAGCAGTGTATCCCGGAATGATCCCCAGCATTTT. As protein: CASSVSRNDPQHF.

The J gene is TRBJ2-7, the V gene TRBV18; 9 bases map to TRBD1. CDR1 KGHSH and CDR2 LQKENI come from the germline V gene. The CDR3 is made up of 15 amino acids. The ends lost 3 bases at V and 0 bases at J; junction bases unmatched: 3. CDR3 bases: TGTGCCAGCTCACCTCAGGGACAGGGCTCCTACGAGCAGTACTTC. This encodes CASSPQGQGSYEQYF.

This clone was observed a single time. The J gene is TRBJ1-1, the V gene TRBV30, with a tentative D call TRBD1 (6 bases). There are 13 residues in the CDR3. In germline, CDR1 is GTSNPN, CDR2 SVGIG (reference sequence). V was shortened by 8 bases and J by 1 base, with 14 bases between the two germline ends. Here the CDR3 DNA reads TGTGCCGCAGAACAGGGTCGGAACACTGAAGCTTTCTTT. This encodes CAAEQGRNTEAFF.

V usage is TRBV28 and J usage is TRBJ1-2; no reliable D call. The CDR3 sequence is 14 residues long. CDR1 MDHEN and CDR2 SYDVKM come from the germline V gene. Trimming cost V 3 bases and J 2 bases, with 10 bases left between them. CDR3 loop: CASSFGGSNYGYTF. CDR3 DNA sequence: TGTGCCAGCAGTTTTGGAGGCAGCAACTATGGCTACACCTTC.